The 2 T cell receptor beta chains below were found in one sample sequenced in a study of blood T cell repertoires in COVID-19. The protocol was immunoSEQ multiplex PCR, while the TCRdb copy is restricted to in-frame clones and leaves out a portion. The data contain roughly 200,000 clones, 88% of them seen just once; the ten biggest clones take up roughly 1.6%. The sequencing sample was made of peripheral blood. The receptors stem from a man aged 18 to 30 with active or convalescent COVID-19.

This chain links TRBV7-2 with TRBJ2-5; 10 nucleotides agree with TRBD2. Germline CDR1 is SGHTA and CDR2 is FQGNSA. Losses at the gene ends were 5 bases for V and 7 bases for J; bases not matched to a gene: 7. The CDR3 is 14 residues long. The CDR3: CASSPGTSVWTQYF. The CDR3 DNA sequence: TGTGCCAGCAGCCCCGGGACTAGCGTATGGACCCAGTACTTC.

The rearrangement uses TRBV30 and TRBJ1-6, with a tentative D call TRBD1 (5 bases). The CDR3 totals 17 residues. Trimming pared 2 bases from V and 0 bases from J, leaving 14 bases between. Germline V gene data show CDR1 as GTSNPN and CDR2 as SVGIG (reference sequence). The CDR3 DNA is TGTGCCTGGAGTACGGGACTCTCGAGCTCCTATAATTCACCCCTCCACTTT. It codes for CAWSTGLSSSYNSPLHF. The entire variable domain, with the rest obtained from reference TRBV30 and TRBJ1-6, is as follows: SQTIHQWPATLVQPVGSPLSLECTVEGTSNPNLYWYRQAAGRGLQLLFYSVGIGQISSEVPQNLSASRPQDRQFILSSKKLLLSDSGFYLCAWSTGLSSSYNSPLHFGNGTRLTVT.